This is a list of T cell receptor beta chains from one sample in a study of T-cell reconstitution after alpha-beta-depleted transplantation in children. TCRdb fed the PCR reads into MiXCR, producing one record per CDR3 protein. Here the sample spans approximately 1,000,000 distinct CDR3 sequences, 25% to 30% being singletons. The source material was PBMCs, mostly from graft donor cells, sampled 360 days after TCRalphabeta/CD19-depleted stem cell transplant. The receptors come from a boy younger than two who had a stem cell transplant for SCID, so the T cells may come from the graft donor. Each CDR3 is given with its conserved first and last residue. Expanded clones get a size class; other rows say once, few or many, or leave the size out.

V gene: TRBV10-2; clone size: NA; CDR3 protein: CASSMTGGYGYTF
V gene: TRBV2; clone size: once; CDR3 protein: CASTPRGGGYTF
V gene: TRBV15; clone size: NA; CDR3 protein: CATSRVDETQYF
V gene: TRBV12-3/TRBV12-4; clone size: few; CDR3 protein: CASSLGQNIQYF
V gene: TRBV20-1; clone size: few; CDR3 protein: CSARDSGEGRGYEQYF
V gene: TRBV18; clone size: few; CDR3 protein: CASSRQDGHTEAFF
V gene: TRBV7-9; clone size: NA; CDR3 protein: CASSLHGRAGAFF
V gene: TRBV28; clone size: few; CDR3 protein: CASSSPAREQFF
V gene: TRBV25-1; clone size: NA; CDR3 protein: CASSEPGRDMAF
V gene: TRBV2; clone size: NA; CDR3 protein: CASSETSGGATGELFF
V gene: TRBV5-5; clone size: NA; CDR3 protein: CASSLWQALEQYF
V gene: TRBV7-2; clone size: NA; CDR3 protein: CASRLIPGEEKLFF
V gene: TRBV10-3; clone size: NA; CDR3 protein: CATKREFAGWFVTDTQYF
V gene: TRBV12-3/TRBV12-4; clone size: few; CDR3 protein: CASNQNGGRAFF
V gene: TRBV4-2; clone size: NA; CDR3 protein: CASSQDVGVPYNEQFF
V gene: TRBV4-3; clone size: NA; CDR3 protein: CASSQEVRSYEQYF
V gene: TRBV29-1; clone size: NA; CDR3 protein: CSVPSGDGGYTF
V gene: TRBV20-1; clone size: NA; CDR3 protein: CSARPSTRGETQYF